One and the same sample provided the 18 T cell receptor beta chains below, sequenced in a study of T-cell memory formation after mild COVID-19. MiXCR, run by TCRdb on the 5' RACE reads, gives a single entry per CDR3 protein. The sample has about 150,000 distinct CDR3 sequences; around 13% are singletons. Sequenced input: PBMCs or a T cell subset sorted from them (not recorded which). The receptors originated from an adult woman who had mild COVID-19 (a few samples of this study predate the infection). Cell type and time point are not known.

The rearrangement joins TRBV2 to TRBJ2-7, with TRBD1 matching 7 bases. This CDR3 comprises 14 residues. J lost 5 bases, V lost 3 bases, and 7 bases had no gene match. Germline lookup yields CDR1 SNHLY and CDR2 FYNNEI. The CDR3 loop is CASSERQGKNEQYF. The CDR3, as DNA: TGTGCCAGCAGTGAGAGACAGGGAAAGAACGAGCAGTACTTC.

This clonotype has a handful of counts. V and J are TRBV12-3 or TRBV12-4 and TRBJ1-2; D might be TRBD1 (6 bases). The CDR3 spans 15 residues. V lost 5 bases and J 4 bases, leaving 17 bases between the germline ends. The CDR3 region has the DNA TGTGCCAGCAGTGACCCCGGAACAGGGATCTATGGCTACACCTTC. It encodes CASSDPGTGIYGYTF.

This clonotype was observed a handful of times. V is TRBV11-2 and J is TRBJ2-2; D remains unclear. With 3 bases removed from V and 5 bases from J, the gap between germline ends came to 10 bases. Germline CDR1 is SGHAT and CDR2 is FQNNGV. CDR3 length: 14 residues. The chain's CDR3 is CASSLWSSTGELFF. The CDR3, as DNA: TGTGCCAGCAGCTTGTGGTCCAGTACCGGGGAGCTGTTTTTT. The complete variable domain, with remaining parts taken from reference TRBV11-2 and TRBJ2-2, reads EAGVAQSPRYKIIEKRQSVAFWCNPISGHATLYWYQQILGQGPKLLIQFQNNGVVDDSQLPKDRFSAERLKGVDSTLKIQPAKLEDSAVYLCASSLWSSTGELFFGEGSRLTVL.

This clonotype was counted a few times. The rearrangement links TRBV4-3 to TRBJ2-3, with a weak D call TRBD2 (6 bases). This CDR3 has 17 residues. Germline loops: CDR1 LGHNA, CDR2 YSLEER. The V end was cut by 3 bases, the J end by 6 bases, with 22 bases between. DNA of the CDR3: TGCGCCAGCAGCCAGGAGGTTCTGGGCGGGATGGGGGATACGCAGTATTTT. Translating gives CASSQEVLGGMGDTQYF.

V gene TRBV10-3 combines with J gene TRBJ2-1; 8 bases match TRBD2. The CDR3 extends over 16 amino acids. V gave up 8 bases and J gave up 0 bases; unmatched junction bases: 9. CDR1 and CDR2 (germline): ENHRY, SYGVKD. The CDR3 DNA is TGTGCCATCCGTCAGTCGGGGGGGCCCTCCTACAATGAGCAGTTCTTC. Protein product: CAIRQSGGPSYNEQFF.

V usage is TRBV29-1 and J usage is TRBJ2-5, with a possible D match to TRBD1 (6 bases). The CDR3 runs 12 residues. The V and J ends lost 4 bases and 5 bases respectively, with 11 bases between them. Germline V gene sequence: CDR1 SQVTM, CDR2 ANQGSEA. CDR3 amino acids: CSVATGLETQYF. The CDR3 DNA reads TGCAGCGTTGCGACAGGCCTGGAGACCCAGTACTTC.

V and J are TRBV2 and TRBJ2-5; 9 positions match TRBD1. Germline CDR1 and CDR2: SNHLY and FYNNEI. V lost 7 bases, J lost 1 base, and 10 bases stayed unmatched. The CDR3 length is 16 residues. The CDR3 loop reads CASKLMDRGAQETQYF. CDR3 DNA sequence: TGTGCCAGCAAGCTAATGGACAGGGGTGCCCAAGAGACCCAGTACTTC.

This clonotype was counted ten times or more. This chain connects TRBV5-1 to TRBJ2-7; D remains unclear. The ends were cut back, 4 bases at V and 1 base at J, with 12 bases in the middle. Looked up from germline, CDR1 is SGHRS and CDR2 is YFSETQ. The CDR3 totals 14 residues. The CDR3: CASSTLWGSYEQYF. CDR3 nucleotides: TGCGCCAGCAGCACCCTTTGGGGATCCTACGAGCAGTACTTC.

As to this clonotype: The junction differs from germline at one of its ends, possibly a read error. This sequence joins TRBV24-1 and TRBJ1-1; D perhaps matches TRBD1 (5 bases). The CDR3 is 13 residues long. Germline loops: CDR1 KGHDR, CDR2 SFDVKD. The CDR3 protein is CATSDLRAGQAFF. In DNA, the CDR3 is TGTGCCACTAGTGATTTGAGGGCAGGGCAAGCTTTCTTT.

There are a few counts of this clonotype. This sequence joins TRBV30 and TRBJ2-1; tentatively, D is TRBD1 (6 bases). V lost 7 bases to trimming and J lost 7 bases, with 20 bases between them. This CDR3 contains 14 residues. Germline CDR1 reads GTSNPN; CDR2 reads SVGIG (reference sequence). The CDR3 here is CASSPRGAWNEQFF. In DNA, the CDR3 is TGTGCCTCCTCGCCCAGGGGCGCTTGGAATGAGCAGTTCTTC.

This clonotype was seen only a few times. The chain links TRBV6-6 to TRBJ2-1; 7 bases line up with TRBD2. The CDR3 runs to 16 residues. V lost 5 bases to trimming and J lost 2 bases; unmatched junction nucleotides: 9. Per germline, CDR1 MNHNY and CDR2 SVGAGI (reference sequence). CDR3 amino acids: CASSEVGGRAYNEQFF. CDR3 DNA: TGTGCCAGCAGTGAGGTTGGGGGGAGGGCCTACAATGAGCAGTTCTTC.

This clonotype was observed a few times. The V gene is TRBV7-2, the J gene TRBJ2-1; 10 bases match TRBD2. V lost 2 bases and J lost 3; bases outside the gene matches: 7. CDR1 and CDR2 from the germline V gene are SGHTA and FQGNSA. The CDR3 contains 17 residues. CDR3 region: CASSLTGRTSGYNEQFF. CDR3 nucleotide sequence: TGTGCCAGCAGCTTAACGGGCAGGACTAGCGGCTACAATGAGCAGTTCTTC.

This clonotype occurred a few times. The rearrangement joins TRBV7-2 to TRBJ2-7; tentative D call: TRBD1 (7 bases). Germline-derived CDR1 and CDR2 are SGHTA and FQGNSA. Trimming removed 5 bases from V and 3 bases from J, with 11 bases in between. The CDR3 runs to 13 residues. CDR3 nucleotides: TGTGCCAGCAGCGCGGGGACAGACTACGAGCAGTACTTC. It encodes CASSAGTDYEQYF.

This clonotype was seen a handful of times. The V and J genes are TRBV28 and TRBJ1-1; unclear D gene. V was trimmed by 3 bases and J by 2 bases, leaving 10 bases between them. The length of the CDR3 is 14 residues. Looked up from germline, CDR1 is MDHEN and CDR2 is SYDVKM. CDR3 residues: CASSFPGINTEAFF. CDR3 nucleotides: TGTGCCAGCAGTTTTCCCGGGATCAACACTGAAGCTTTCTTT.

The V call is TRBV27, the J call TRBJ2-7; D perhaps matches TRBD1 (6 bases). V lost 5 bases, J lost 3 bases, and 17 bases lay in between. Germline CDR1 is MNHEY and CDR2 is SMNVEV (reference sequence). This CDR3 spans 15 amino acids. The CDR3 nucleotides read TGTGCCAGCAGTAGCCAGGGGAACTTTGTCTACGAGCAGTACTTC. It specifies CASSSQGNFVYEQYF.

This clonotype was found many times. The CDR3 sequence: CASSYLLVGHEQFF. DNA of the CDR3: TGTGCCAGCAGCTATCTACTAGTCGGGCATGAGCAGTTCTTC. The chain couples TRBV7-2 to TRBJ2-1; D is perhaps TRBD2 (5 bases). V lost 4 bases, J lost 8 bases, and 15 bases lay in between. The CDR3 runs to 14 residues. Germline CDR1 SGHTA, CDR2 FQGNSA.

This clonotype showed up just a few times. The rearrangement uses TRBV9 and TRBJ2-7; maybe TRBD2 (6 bases). Germline V gene data show CDR1 as SGDLS and CDR2 as YYNGEE. This CDR3 is built from 16 residues. Trimming cost V 3 bases and J 2 bases, with 18 bases left between them. The CDR3 DNA reads as TGTGCCAGCAGCGAGCGGGCGGAGGATTTTCCCTACGAGCAGTACTTC. Residues: CASSERAEDFPYEQYF.

The V call is TRBV4-1, the J call TRBJ2-1, with 7 bases lining up with TRBD1. V lost 0 bases to trimming and J lost 8 bases; unmatched junction nucleotides: 7. CDR3 size: 15 residues. The germline CDR1 and CDR2 sequences are MGHRA and YSYEKL. The CDR3 reads CASSQETGVGDEQFF. CDR3 DNA sequence: TGCGCCAGCAGCCAAGAAACAGGGGTGGGCGATGAGCAGTTCTTC.